This is a list of T cell receptor beta chains from one sample in a study of T cells in Graves' hyperthyroidism and ophthalmopathy. From the multiplex PCR reads, TCRdb called clonotypes with MiXCR, one entry per CDR3 protein. The sample has roughly 420,000 distinct CDR3 sequences; roughly an eighth are singletons. Sequencing used blood. All receptors derive from a young woman with Graves' hyperthyroidism. Both conserved end residues are part of each CDR3. D genes are given only for firm matches. The size entry is marked missing in some rows and otherwise reads once, few, many or a size class.

clone size	D gene	J gene	CDR3 length	V gene	CDR3 protein	CDR3 DNA
.	.	TRBJ2-7	16	TRBV11-2	CASSLGESGGIYEQYF	TGTGCCAGCAGCTTAGGGGAATCGGGGGGCATCTACGAGCAGTACTTC
.	.	TRBJ2-7	13	TRBV27	CASSLFPVHEQYF	TGTGCCAGCAGTTTATTCCCCGTCCACGAGCAGTACTTC
few	.	TRBJ1-3	16	TRBV18	CASSPAGTLSGNTIYF	TGTGCCAGCTCACCCGCCGGGACCCTTTCTGGAAACACCATATATTTT
.	.	TRBJ1-2	15	TRBV6-1	CASRGWGQENYGYTF	TGTGCCAGCAGAGGATGGGGGCAGGAAAACTATGGCTACACCTTC
many	.	TRBJ1-5	13	TRBV10-3	CAISSAGDQPQHF	TGTGCCATCAGTTCCGCAGGGGATCAGCCCCAGCATTTT
few	TRBD1	TRBJ1-1	16	TRBV18	CASSPPVFRDREKLFF	TGTGCCAGCTCACCACCGGTCTTCCGCGACAGGGAGAAGCTTTTCTTT
.	.	TRBJ1-1	16	TRBV7-2	CASSLASTKMNTEAFF	TGTGCCAGCAGCTTAGCGTCTACAAAGATGAACACTGAAGCTTTCTTT
.	.	TRBJ2-3	14	TRBV5-6	CASSWVSSTDTQYF	TGTGCCAGCAGCTGGGTCTCTAGCACAGATACGCAGTATTTT
.	TRBD2	TRBJ2-4	15	TRBV19	CASSRLAGVVNIQYF	TGTGCCAGTAGTCGACTAGCGGGAGTGGTGAACATTCAGTACTTC
once	TRBD1	TRBJ2-2	15	TRBV7-2	CASSPDRGITGELFF	TGTGCCAGCAGTCCGGACAGGGGGATTACCGGGGAGCTGTTTTTT
.	TRBD1	TRBJ2-7	15	TRBV27	CASSPTGALTYEQYF	TGTGCCAGCAGTCCTACAGGGGCGCTCACCTACGAGCAGTACTTC
.	TRBD2	TRBJ2-3	14	TRBV28	CASKVSGSTDTQYF	TGTGCCAGCAAAGTTAGCGGGAGCACAGATACGCAGTATTTT
many	.	TRBJ1-1	13	TRBV7-8	CASSLIMNTEAFF	TGTGCCAGCAGTTTAATCATGAACACTGAAGCTTTCTTT
.	.	TRBJ2-5	15	TRBV28	CASSGIKRTQETQYF	TGTGCCAGCAGTGGGATAAAGAGAACCCAAGAGACCCAGTACTTC
.	TRBD2	TRBJ2-1	17	TRBV19	CASSPVSGDSSYNEQFF	TGTGCCAGTAGTCCCGTCAGCGGGGATAGCTCCTACAATGAGCAGTTCTTC
many	.	TRBJ2-7	14	TRBV11-2	CASSLDLRVHEQYF	TGTGCCAGCAGCTTAGATCTCCGGGTCCACGAGCAGTACTTC
.	TRBD1	TRBJ1-1	15	TRBV10-3	CAISDGTGARREAFF	TGTGCCATCAGTGACGGGACAGGGGCTCGGAGGGAAGCTTTCTTT
.	.	TRBJ2-1	15	TRBV10-2	CASSEVGGLGNEQFF	TGCGCCAGCAGTGAGGTGGGGGGATTGGGCAATGAGCAGTTCTTC
many	.	TRBJ2-5	14	TRBV13	CASSYRDFQETQYF	TGTGCCAGCAGTTATCGGGACTTCCAAGAGACCCAGTACTTC
many	TRBD1	TRBJ1-6	15	TRBV3-1	CASSQSNRGGSPLHF	TGTGCCAGCAGCCAATCAAACAGGGGAGGGTCACCCCTCCACTTT
many	.	TRBJ1-2	12	TRBV28	CASSSGVYGYTF	TGTGCCAGCAGTTCGGGGGTCTATGGCTACACCTTC
.	TRBD2	TRBJ2-7	15	TRBV2	CASSATSGGGYEQYF	TGTGCCAGCAGTGCGACTAGCGGGGGCGGCTACGAGCAGTACTTC
many	TRBD2	TRBJ2-3	16	TRBV20-1	CSARPVGGLRSDTQYF	TGCAGTGCTAGGCCCGTGGGGGGACTAAGGAGTGATACGCAGTATTTT
many	TRBD1	TRBJ2-1	16	TRBV20-1	CSARTFDRGLVNEQFF	TGCAGTGCTAGGACCTTTGACAGGGGGCTAGTCAATGAGCAGTTCTTC
few	.	TRBJ2-1	15	TRBV20-1	CSARDLDGGYNEQFF	TGCAGTGCTAGAGATCTCGACGGGGGCTACAATGAGCAGTTCTTC
many	.	TRBJ2-1	13	TRBV12-3/TRBV12-4	CASRASEHNEQFF	TGTGCCAGCAGAGCTAGCGAACACAATGAGCAGTTCTTC
many	TRBD2	TRBJ2-7	14	TRBV6-1	CASSPAGGDHEQYF	TGTGCCAGCAGCCCAGCCGGGGGGGACCACGAGCAGTACTTC
many	.	TRBJ2-7	12	TRBV2	CASSATTYEQYF	TGTGCCAGCAGCGCCACTACCTACGAGCAGTACTTC
many	TRBD2	TRBJ2-1	16	TRBV7-2	CASSSGLAGDRYEQFF	TGTGCCAGCAGCTCCGGACTAGCGGGAGATAGGTATGAGCAGTTCTTC
many	TRBD2	TRBJ2-1	15	TRBV12-3/TRBV12-4	CASSLGISGRDEQFF	TGTGCCAGCAGTCTCGGGATATCAGGGAGGGATGAGCAGTTCTTC
many	TRBD2	TRBJ2-1	17	TRBV6-2/TRBV6-3	CASSYPLGLAGSNEQFF	TGTGCCAGCAGTTACCCACTGGGACTAGCGGGAAGCAATGAGCAGTTCTTC
many	TRBD2	TRBJ2-1	11	TRBV27	CFSGRDNEQFF	TGTTTTAGCGGGAGGGACAATGAGCAGTTCTTC
many	.	TRBJ2-1	15	TRBV30	CAWSEGSPSYNEQFF	TGTGCCTGGAGTGAAGGTAGCCCCTCCTACAATGAGCAGTTCTTC
.	.	TRBJ1-2	13	TRBV19	CATNPGANYGYTF	TGTGCCACGAATCCGGGGGCTAACTATGGCTACACCTTC
.	.	TRBJ2-7	13	TRBV20-1	CSARRQNTYEQYF	TGCAGTGCTAGACGACAAAATACCTACGAGCAGTACTTC
.	TRBD2	TRBJ2-2	17	TRBV7-3	CASSGTSGVTNTGELFF	TGTGCCAGCTCCGGGACTAGCGGGGTAACGAACACCGGGGAGCTGTTTTTT
many	.	TRBJ2-7	14	TRBV3-1	CASSPGRGKDEQYF	TGTGCCAGCAGCCCGGGACGGGGTAAAGACGAGCAGTACTTC
many	.	TRBJ1-6	14	TRBV3-1	CASRTTDINSPLHF	TGTGCCAGCAGAACCACAGATATTAATTCACCCCTCCACTTT
few	.	TRBJ2-7	16	TRBV30	CAWTSGVGFRNYEQYF	TGTGCCTGGACCTCCGGAGTAGGGTTCCGAAACTACGAGCAGTACTTC
.	.	TRBJ2-1	12	TRBV5-1	CASSLEDGWQFF	TGCGCCAGCAGCTTGGAGGACGGATGGCAGTTCTTC
.	.	TRBJ1-5	11	TRBV6-2/TRBV6-3	CASGIMQPQHF	TGTGCCAGCGGGATTATGCAGCCCCAGCATTTT
many	.	TRBJ1-1	13	TRBV2	CASSADPNTEAFF	TGTGCCAGCAGTGCAGACCCGAACACTGAAGCTTTCTTT
many	TRBD1	TRBJ1-5	14	TRBV6-1	CASSADRAYQPQHF	TGTGCCAGCAGTGCTGACAGGGCCTATCAGCCCCAGCATTTT
.	TRBD1	TRBJ2-7	12	TRBV20-1	CSATGQSYEQYF	TGCAGTGCGACGGGACAGTCCTACGAGCAGTACTTC
many	.	TRBJ1-2	15	TRBV28	CASSTGDATNYGYTF	TGTGCCAGCAGTACGGGGGACGCAACTAACTATGGCTACACCTTC
few	.	TRBJ2-3	15	TRBV6-1	CASRPRQSSTDTQYF	TGTGCCAGCAGGCCCCGACAGTCTAGCACAGATACGCAGTATTTT
.	TRBD1	TRBJ1-2	15	TRBV20-1	CSARDWAGGAIGYTF	TGCAGTGCTAGAGATTGGGCAGGGGGCGCGATTGGCTACACCTTC
.	TRBD1	TRBJ2-5	15	TRBV30	CAWRGTGGGRETQYF	TGTGCCTGGAGGGGGACAGGGGGCGGAAGAGAGACCCAGTACTTC
few	TRBD2	TRBJ2-1	19	TRBV5-1	CASSLRKREGPLPYNEQFF	TGCGCCAGCAGCTTGAGGAAGCGGGAGGGCCCCCTCCCCTACAATGAGCAGTTCTTC
many	TRBD2	TRBJ2-1	16	TRBV5-1	CASSGMPGLDYNEQFF	TGCGCCAGCAGCGGGATGCCGGGACTAGACTACAATGAGCAGTTCTTC